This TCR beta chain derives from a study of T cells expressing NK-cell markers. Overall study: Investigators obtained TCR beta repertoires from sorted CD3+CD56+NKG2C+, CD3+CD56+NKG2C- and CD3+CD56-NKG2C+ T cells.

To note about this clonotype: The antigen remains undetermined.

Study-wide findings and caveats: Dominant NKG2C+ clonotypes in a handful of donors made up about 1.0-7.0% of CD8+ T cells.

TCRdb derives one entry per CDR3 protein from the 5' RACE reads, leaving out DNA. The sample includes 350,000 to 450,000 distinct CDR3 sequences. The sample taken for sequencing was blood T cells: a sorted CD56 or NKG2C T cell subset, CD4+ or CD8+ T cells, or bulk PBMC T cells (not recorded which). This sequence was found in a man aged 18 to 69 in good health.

The CDR3 protein is CATSDLASSYEQFF. The chain recombines TRBV24-1 with TRBJ2-1. Germline CDR1 and CDR2: KGHDR and SFDVKD. The CDR3 totals 14 residues.